These 2 T cell receptor beta chains were all obtained from the same sample, sequenced in a study of blood T cell repertoires in COVID-19. The method was immunoSEQ multiplex PCR; TCRdb's version includes in-frame clones alone and lacks a portion of them. The sample lists 350,000 to 400,000 clones; over 75% were seen once. Sequenced material: PBMCs or T cells enriched from blood (not recorded which). The source is a woman in her twenties or thirties who had recovered from COVID-19.

The chain recombines TRBV19 with TRBJ1-5; 10 bases are shared with TRBD1. CDR1 LNHDA and CDR2 SQIVND come from the germline V gene (reference sequence). CDR3 length: 16 amino acids. Trimming cost V 6 bases and J 1 base; bases outside gene matches: 6. CDR3 region: CASSDRGQWSNQPQHF. In DNA, the CDR3 is TGTGCCAGTAGCGACAGGGGGCAGTGGAGCAATCAGCCCCAGCATTTT.

The chain uses TRBV27 and TRBJ1-5; 9 bases map to TRBD1. The CDR3 covers 15 residues. V gave up 4 bases and J gave up 6 bases; unmatched junction bases: 7. Germline CDR1 MNHEY, CDR2 SMNVEV (reference sequence). This CDR3 is CASSSTGGGFQPQHF. DNA of the CDR3: TGTGCCAGCAGTTCCACAGGGGGCGGCTTTCAGCCCCAGCATTTT.